This TCR beta chain emerged from a study of cytomegalovirus exposure and HLA in healthy donors. Broader study findings: Exclusion applied to some V segments, including TRBV6-2 and TRBV6-3, as they were indistinguishable. The study designated roughly 150 TCR beta chains cytomegalovirus-associated. Common viral pathogens (according to a later analysis) appeared linked to several of the most significant clusters.

The primer mix had 60 Vbeta and 13 Jbeta primers. The data were produced by immunoSEQ multiplex PCR, yet TCRdb's version contains in-frame clones alone and is incomplete. The sample carries 50,000 to 55,000 clones, 72% recorded once. The CDR3 covers 14 residues. The V gene's germline CDR1 is SGHTA and CDR2 FQGNSA. The junction had 3 bases not matched to a gene; V was cut back by 4 bases and J by 6 bases. Note on this clone: The antigen is unknown.

The clonotype was recovered from a woman aged 45-60 years in good health and CMV-seropositive. The sequenced sample consisted of PBMCs. The chain recombines TRBV7-2 with TRBJ2-2; 9 bases line up with TRBD1. The chain's CDR3 is CASSYTGGAGELFF. Written as DNA, the CDR3 is TGTGCCAGCAGCTATACAGGGGGCGCCGGGGAGCTGTTTTTT.